This T cell receptor (beta chain) was retrieved from a study of T cell responses to AZD1222 COVID-19 vaccine. Overall study findings and caveats: CD4 TCRs associated with vaccination spanned spike, dominating at 160-218 and 743-854. Increased Spike-specific TCR breadth and depth were observed after two AZD1222 doses. Nearly half of spike-specific TCRs reportedly go after variant regions that carry no mutations.

V gave up 3 bases and J gave up 0 bases; unmatched junction bases: 11. The CDR3 runs 17 residues. Germline V gives CDR1 SGHNT, CDR2 YENEEA. Generated by immunoSEQ multiplex PCR, the TCRdb table keeps only in-frame clones and is missing some. This sample has some 200,000 clones, with just under 90% found just once. A remark on this clone: Its specificity is unknown.

The sequence was collected from an adult in good health. The chain is built from TRBV11-3 and TRBJ2-7; 7 bases map to TRBD2. The sample consisted of peripheral blood, taken on day 0 of AZD1222 vaccination. DNA of the CDR3: TGTGCCAGCAGCTTCTCCTCCCACGGGAGGCCCTCCTACGAGCAGTACTTC. Protein: CASSFSSHGRPSYEQYF.